The T cell receptor (beta chain) described here comes from a study of CD4 T cell repertoires in COVID-19. Study-level information: CFSE-low cells expanded 10 days with IL-2, then restimulated with other coronavirus spikes.

Per the germline V gene, CDR1 is GTSNPN and CDR2 is SVGIG (reference sequence). The junction had 10 bases not matched to a gene; V was cut back by 0 bases and J by 5 bases. The length of the CDR3 is 17 residues. Measured with immunoSEQ multiplex PCR; TCRdb has only the in-frame clones, and not every one. The repertoire holds under 650 clones, roughly 23% seen once, with approximately 58% in the top ten. Findings and caveats of the study: Sharing of several most expanded SARS-CoV-2-reactive clonotypes across memory subsets suggested intraclonal diversification. In SARS-CoV and/or HKU1 spike cultures, between roughly 6 and 26% of SARS-CoV-2 clonotypes reappeared.

These patients had recovered from COVID-19 ranging mild to severe. By frequency in the sample, this clone is medium-sized (0.01 to 0.1%). Its antigen remains unknown. The receptor was isolated from a human donor who had COVID-19. This chain connects TRBV30 to TRBJ2-1; 10 bases line up with TRBD1. The source was memory CD4+ T cells, cultured in vitro, collected after recovery from COVID-19. CDR3 nucleotides: TGTGCCTGGAGTGTCCCCTCGACAGGGGGCCTAAACAATGAGCAGTTCTTC. It translates to CAWSVPSTGGLNNEQFF.